This paragraph reports one TCR beta chain. Produced via immunoSEQ multiplex PCR; TCRdb's table is partial and in-frame only. Among roughly 290,000 clones listed, 80% to 90% were seen once. This specimen belongs to a study of blood T cell repertoires in COVID-19. Study at large: Sites across the United States, Italy and Spain contributed samples from acute and convalescent COVID-19.

The CDR3 has 14 amino acids. Between the trimmed V and J ends, which lost 5 bases and 1 base, there was a span of 11 bases. Germline loops: CDR1 MDHEN, CDR2 SYDVKM. This clonotype was obtained from a young woman who had recovered from COVID-19. This rearrangement joins TRBV28 to TRBJ1-2, with a tentative D call TRBD1 (6 bases). Sequenced sample: PBMCs or T cells enriched from blood (not recorded which). CDR3 residues: CASSDQGNNYGYTF. CDR3 nucleotides: TGTGCCAGCAGTGACCAGGGGAATAACTATGGCTACACCTTC.